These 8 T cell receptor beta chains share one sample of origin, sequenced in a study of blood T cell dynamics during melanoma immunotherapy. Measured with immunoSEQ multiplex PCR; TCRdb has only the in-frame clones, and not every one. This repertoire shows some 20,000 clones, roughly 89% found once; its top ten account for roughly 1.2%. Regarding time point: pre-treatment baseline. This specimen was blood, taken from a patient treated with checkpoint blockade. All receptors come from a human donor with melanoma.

The CDR3 sequence is CASQPRPSGTTDTQYF. The CDR3 DNA reads as TGTGCCAGCCAACCCCGTCCTAGCGGTACCACAGATACGCAGTATTTT. This rearrangement joins TRBV11-2 to TRBJ2-3; 7 bases are a match to TRBD2. The ends lost 8 bases at V and 2 bases at J; junction bases unmatched: 13. The germline CDR1 and CDR2 sequences are SGHAT and FQNNGV. The CDR3 totals 16 residues.

This chain's CDR3 is CASSLSRDRGGRPYNEQFF. In nucleotides, the CDR3 is TGTGCCAGCAGCTTATCCCGCGACAGGGGAGGAAGGCCCTACAATGAGCAGTTCTTC. The rearrangement links TRBV11-3 to TRBJ2-1, with 8 positions matching TRBD1. CDR3 length equals 19 residues. Germline CDR1 is SGHNT and CDR2 is YENEEA. The trim removed 2 bases at V and 2 bases at J, leaving 14 bases unmatched.

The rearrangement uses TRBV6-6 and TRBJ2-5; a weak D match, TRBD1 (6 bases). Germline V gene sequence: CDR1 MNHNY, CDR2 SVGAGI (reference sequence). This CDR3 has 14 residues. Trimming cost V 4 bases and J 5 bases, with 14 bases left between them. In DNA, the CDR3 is TGTGCCAGCAGTTCACGTCAGGGGACGGAGACCCAGTACTTC. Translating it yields CASSSRQGTETQYF.

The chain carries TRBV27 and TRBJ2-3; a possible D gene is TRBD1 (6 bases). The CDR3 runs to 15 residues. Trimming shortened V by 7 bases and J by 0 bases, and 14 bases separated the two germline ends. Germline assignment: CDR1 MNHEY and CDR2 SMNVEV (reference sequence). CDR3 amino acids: CASTHRTASTDTQYF. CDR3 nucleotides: TGTGCCAGCACTCACAGGACAGCTAGCACAGATACGCAGTATTTT.

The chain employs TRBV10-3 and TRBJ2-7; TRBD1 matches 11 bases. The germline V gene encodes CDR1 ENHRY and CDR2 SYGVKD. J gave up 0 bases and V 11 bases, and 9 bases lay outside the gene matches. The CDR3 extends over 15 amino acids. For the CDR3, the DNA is TGTGCCTCAGGGGACAGGGGGTTCCGCTCCTACGAGCAGTACTTC. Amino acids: CASGDRGFRSYEQYF.

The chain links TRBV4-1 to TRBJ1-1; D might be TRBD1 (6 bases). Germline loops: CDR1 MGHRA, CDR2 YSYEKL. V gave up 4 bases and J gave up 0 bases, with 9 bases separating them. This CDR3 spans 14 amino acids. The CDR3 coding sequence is TGCGCCAGCAGCCCAGGGGATCTGAACACTGAAGCTTTCTTT. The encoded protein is CASSPGDLNTEAFF.

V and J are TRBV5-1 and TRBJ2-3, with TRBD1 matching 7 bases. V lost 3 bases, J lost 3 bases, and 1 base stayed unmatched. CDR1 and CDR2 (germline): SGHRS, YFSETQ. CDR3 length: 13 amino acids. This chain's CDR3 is CASSSGQTDTQYF. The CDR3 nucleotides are TGCGCCAGCAGCTCGGGACAGACAGATACGCAGTATTTT.

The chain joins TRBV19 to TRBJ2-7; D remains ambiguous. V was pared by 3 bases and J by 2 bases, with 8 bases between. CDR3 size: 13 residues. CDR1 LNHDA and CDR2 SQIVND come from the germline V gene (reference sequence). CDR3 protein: CASSISVAYEQYF. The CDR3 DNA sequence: TGTGCCAGTAGTATCTCCGTGGCCTACGAGCAGTACTTC.